The present TCR beta chain was sequenced within a study of shared clonotypes between healthy human individuals. The CDR3 is made up of 11 amino acids. Trimming pared 10 bases from V and 1 base from J, leaving 5 bases between. Germline values: CDR1 LNHDA, CDR2 SQIVND (reference sequence). On sorted subsets, replicate PCRs used 150 to 250 ng DNA, or tens of thousands of T cell genomes. TCRdb's copy holds only in-frame clones and misses some; the assay was immunoSEQ multiplex PCR. There are 2 million to 2.5 million clones in the sample; just under 95% occur only once, and 0.85% to 1.2% lies in the top ten. CD8 cells classed as naive were CD45RO-negative and positively selected for CCR7, excluding terminally differentiated effector memory CD45RA+ cells.

The TCR sequence derives from a man between 18 and 29 years old in good health. The V call is TRBV19, the J call TRBJ1-5; D is unclear. The sequencing input was naive CD8+ T cells sorted from blood. This CDR3 is CATGSNQPQHF. As DNA, the CDR3 is TGTGCCACCGGGAGCAATCAGCCCCAGCATTTT.